Sequencing of this T cell receptor beta chain was carried out in a study of shared clonotypes between healthy human individuals. Across the whole study: Used for every donor were three CD4 naive, three CD4 memory, two CD8 naive and one CD8 memory plate. Study-level results: Lower generation probabilities were found for non-shared clonotypes than for those shared by all four donors.

In regard to this clone: Antigen unknown.

The sorted-subset replicate PCRs were given 200 ng DNA, which is 25,000 to 35,000 T cell genomes. How the authors handled the data: Junction-only sequences without quality scores were provided by ImmunoSEQ, so filtering was different. Assay used: immunoSEQ multiplex PCR; TCRdb lists only in-frame clones, some missing. The V and J calls and clone size were taken over from that table, and D and trimming were inferred from the DNA. Among approximately 2,000,000 clones listed, 85% to 95% were seen once. The V end lost 4 bases, the J end lost 10 bases, and 14 bases lay between the germline ends. This CDR3 comprises 13 residues. CDR1 MNHEY and CDR2 SMNVEV come from the germline V gene (reference sequence).

This sequence was found in a man between 18 and 29 years old in good health. Some clones in this sample may be carry-over from other donors' samples. Sequencing used naive CD4+ T cells from PBMCs. Subset described: CD45RA+ positively selected. The V and J genes are TRBV27 and TRBJ1-3; perhaps TRBD1 as D (5 bases). The CDR3: CASSSSQGTTIYF. CDR3 sequence (DNA): TGTGCCAGCAGTTCATCCCAGGGAACTACCATATATTTT.